The source of this TCR beta chain is a study of blood T cells in healthy people across ages. Whole-study findings and limits: As naive T cell percentage varied, TCR beta diversity correlated strongly with it.

Donor samples were obtained from healthy Caucasian individuals from Russia, aged about 6 to 95. This clonotype appeared many times. Antigen: not known. Alongside a J-beta primer mix, a sample-barcoded 5' primer served in a second PCR lasting about 7 to 12 cycles. A single record per CDR3 protein comes from TCRdb applying MiXCR to the 5' RACE reads. The repertoire holds about 780,000 distinct CDR3 sequences, about half seen once, with roughly 18% in the top ten. V lost 0 bases to trimming and J lost 6 bases, with 7 bases between them. In germline, CDR1 is SGDLS, CDR2 YYNGEE. There are 12 residues in the CDR3.

The sample was blood. This clonotype originated in a man older than 75 in good health. This sequence joins TRBV9 and TRBJ2-7; D uncertain. The CDR3 reads CASSVGVGEQYF. The DNA of the CDR3 is TGTGCCAGCAGCGTAGGAGTCGGCGAGCAGTACTTC.